The 22 T cell receptor beta chains below were found in one sample sequenced in a study of CXCR3-negative and CXCR3-positive naive CD8 T cells. Antigens for these TCRs are unknown. The study made its TRB cDNA libraries by 5' RACE, adding UMI labels. TCRdb reworked the 5' RACE reads into one entry per CDR3 protein, no DNA. The sample table sets out approximately 65,000 distinct CDR3 sequences. Notes on the study in general: A higher hydrophobicity marked the TRB CDR3s of CXCR3-positive naive cells versus CXCR3-negative naive cells.

The material sequenced was naive CXCR3+ CD8+ T cells from blood. Subset meaning: CD45RO-CCR7+CD27+CD95- naive CD8+ T cells expressing CXCR3 (TNR3+). The receptors come from a human donor in good health. Some clones in this sample may be carry-over from other donors' samples.

The chain's CDR3 is CASSSKETQYF. The rearrangement uses TRBV7-9 and TRBJ2-5. Germline V gives CDR1 SEHNR, CDR2 FQNEAQ (reference sequence). The CDR3 runs 11 residues.

The chain uses TRBV4-2 and TRBJ2-1. This CDR3 comprises 16 residues. Germline CDR1 is LGHNA and CDR2 is YNFKEQ. The CDR3 is CASSPEHYSSYNEQFF.

The genes are TRBV12-3 or TRBV12-4 and TRBJ2-7. This CDR3 has 13 residues. CDR3 protein: CASSSGANYEQYF.

The chain uses TRBV3-1 and TRBJ2-7; TCRdb designates TRBD1, a call that cannot be tested without DNA. CDR1 is LGHDT and CDR2 is YNNKEL in the germline V gene (reference sequence). The CDR3 loop spans 14 amino acids. The CDR3 reads CASSPWGQGDEQYF.

J is TRBJ2-7 and V is TRBV4-2. The CDR3 extends over 13 amino acids. The germline CDR1 and CDR2 sequences are LGHNA and YNFKEQ. The CDR3 region is CASSQDGLIEQYF.

The CDR3 spells CASSSTTKTGVADEQYF. The chain joins TRBV7-9 to TRBJ2-7; TCRdb's D gene call, TRBD1, goes unchecked for lack of DNA. Germline CDR1 SEHNR, CDR2 FQNEAQ (reference sequence). This CDR3 contains 17 residues.

The rearrangement links TRBV7-9 to TRBJ1-4; TCRdb's D gene call, TRBD1, goes unchecked for lack of DNA. CDR1 and CDR2 from the germline V gene are SEHNR and FQNEAQ (reference sequence). The CDR3 consists of 14 residues. The CDR3 sequence: CASSSGTGVEKLFF.

The chain couples TRBV6-6 to TRBJ2-4; without DNA, the TCRdb call of TRBD2 cannot be checked. This CDR3 has 14 amino acids. Germline V gene data show CDR1 as MNHNY and CDR2 as SVGAGI (reference sequence). This CDR3 reads CASVLGGSENIQYF.

The chain is built from TRBV29-1 and TRBJ1-2. The CDR3 length is 11 residues. Looked up from germline, CDR1 is SQVTM and CDR2 is ANQGSEA. CDR3 in amino acids: CSVEEAHGYTF.

The J gene is TRBJ2-5, the V gene TRBV28; the TRBD2 assignment by TCRdb is unverifiable without DNA. Per the germline V gene, CDR1 is MDHEN and CDR2 is SYDVKM. The CDR3 totals 16 residues. The CDR3 protein is CASSPGLAGDQETQYF. Variable domain in full (rest from reference TRBV28 and TRBJ2-5): DVKVTQSSRYLVKRTGEKVFLECVQDMDHENMFWYRQDPGLGLRLIYFSYDVKMKEKGDIPEGYSVSREKKERFSLILESASTNQTSMYLCASSPGLAGDQETQYFGPGTRLLVL.

The chain carries TRBV5-1 and TRBJ2-5; absent DNA, TCRdb's TRBD1 call cannot be checked. CDR3 length equals 13 residues. From germline, CDR1 is SGHRS and CDR2 YFSETQ. CDR3: CASSFKGSETQYF.

The V call is TRBV27, the J call TRBJ2-1. CDR1 is MNHEY and CDR2 is SMNVEV in the germline V gene (reference sequence). CDR3 length: 12 amino acids. The chain's CDR3 is CASSFVGNEQFF.

The rearrangement joins TRBV9 to TRBJ2-5; TCRdb's D call of TRBD2 is untestable without DNA. Germline lookup yields CDR1 SGDLS and CDR2 YYNGEE. CDR3 length: 16 residues. The CDR3 loop is CASSVLAGGLPETQYF.

The chain couples TRBV4-3 to TRBJ2-1; TCRdb proposes TRBD1, but this gene call is untestable without DNA. The CDR3 is 16 amino acids. Per germline, CDR1 LGHNA and CDR2 YSLEER. Here the CDR3 reads CASSQTDRGNDNEQFF.

V is TRBV9 and J is TRBJ2-1; without DNA, the TCRdb call of TRBD1 cannot be checked. The CDR3 is 15 amino acids. Germline CDR1 and CDR2: SGDLS and YYNGEE. The CDR3 loop reads CASSAQGWGADEQFF.

The gene calls are TRBV9 and TRBJ1-4; absent DNA, TCRdb's TRBD1 call cannot be checked. The CDR3 runs 11 residues. Per the germline V gene, CDR1 is SGDLS and CDR2 is YYNGEE. The chain's CDR3 is CASSPGEKLFF.

V usage is TRBV7-2 and J usage is TRBJ2-3; no DNA is available, so the TRBD2 call from TCRdb remains unchecked. The germline V gene encodes CDR1 SGHTA and CDR2 FQGNSA. The CDR3 spans 14 residues. Here the CDR3 reads CASSRLLSTDTQYF.

V and J are TRBV11-2 and TRBJ2-3; the D gene TCRdb calls, TRBD1, cannot be checked with no DNA. The CDR3 loop spans 13 amino acids. CDR1 and CDR2 (germline): SGHAT, FQNNGV. The CDR3 is CASSFAGDVKQYF.

The chain combines TRBV28 with TRBJ2-7; TCRdb's D call of TRBD1 is untestable without DNA. This CDR3 has 16 residues. CDR1 MDHEN and CDR2 SYDVKM come from the germline V gene. CDR3 sequence reads: CASSPTVGQVSYEQYF.

This chain's CDR3 is CASPPIAADTQYF. The rearrangement links TRBV7-9 to TRBJ2-3; checking the TCRdb D call of TRBD1 is not possible without DNA. Germline V gene sequence: CDR1 SEHNR, CDR2 FQNEAQ (reference sequence). The CDR3 consists of 13 residues.

The rearrangement uses TRBV7-2 and TRBJ2-2; TCRdb designates TRBD1, a call that cannot be tested without DNA. This CDR3 is built from 16 residues. CDR1 SGHTA and CDR2 FQGNSA come from the germline V gene. CDR3 protein: CASSLGHRIVSGELFF.

The chain is built from TRBV7-9 and TRBJ2-4; TCRdb calls TRBD1, which cannot be checked without DNA. Germline V CDR1 and CDR2: SEHNR, FQNEAQ (reference sequence). The CDR3 extends over 16 amino acids. This CDR3 reads CASSSNRGDAKNIQYF.